The table lists the clone carrying this T cell receptor (beta chain) with many counts. As yet, its antigen is unknown. TCRdb reprocessed the PCR reads via MiXCR. The sample holds around 59,000 clones, about 16% seen once. Every patient was untreated before thyroid surgery. The source of the sample is a study of metastatic and nonmetastatic thyroid tumors. Across the whole study: Repertoires from malignant and benign thyroid patients were compared across blood and tumor or nodule tissue.

Overall study results and limits: Patients with malignant thyroid tumors reportedly had significantly higher TCR beta diversity than those with benign nodules, in blood and tumor.

The CDR3 runs to 14 residues. CDR1 is KGHSH, CDR2 LQKENI, per germline. The V and J ends lost 4 bases and 5 bases, in that order; junction bases with no gene match: 5. The chain joins TRBV18 to TRBJ2-1, with 7 bases aligning to TRBD2. The TCR was taken from a male donor with papillary thyroid cancer or a benign thyroid nodule (not recorded which). Some clones in this sample may be carry-over from other donors' samples. Sample: blood. CDR3 amino acids: CASSQAGDNNEQFF. CDR3 bases: TGTGCCAGCTCACAGGCGGGAGACAACAATGAGCAGTTCTTC.